Shown below are 29 T cell receptor beta chains from a single sample sequenced in a study of blood T cell repertoires in COVID-19. Assay used: immunoSEQ multiplex PCR; TCRdb lists only in-frame clones, some missing. The sample has a few hundred thousand clones; approximately 86% are singletons. The sequencing input was peripheral blood. Receptor source: a man aged 18 to 29 with active or convalescent COVID-19.

The chain combines TRBV3-1 (or the pseudogene TRBV3-2) with TRBJ2-3; D ambiguous. The CDR3 consists of 15 residues. Germline CDR1 LGHDT, CDR2 YNNKEL (reference sequence). Trimming pared 1 base from V and 4 bases from J, leaving 12 bases between. The CDR3 protein is CASSQVVRGADTQYF. The CDR3 nucleotides are TGTGCCAGCAGCCAAGTAGTAAGAGGCGCAGATACGCAGTATTTT.

V usage is TRBV5-1 and J usage is TRBJ2-7; 11 nucleotides agree with TRBD2. Germline V gives CDR1 SGHRS, CDR2 YFSETQ. V shed 3 bases, J shed 2 bases, and the junction held 7 bases outside the gene matches. This CDR3 is built from 16 residues. The CDR3, as DNA: TGCGCCAGCAGCTGGACCCTAGCGGGAGGCGCCTACGAGCAGTACTTC. This sequence encodes CASSWTLAGGAYEQYF.

The chain has TRBV23-1 and TRBJ1-5; D perhaps matches TRBD1 (5 bases). TRBV23-1 is designated an ORF whose function remains uncertain. This CDR3 is 16 amino acids long. V was clipped by 7 bases and J by 0 bases, with 16 bases between them. CDR3 region: CASTHRIRYSNQPQHF. The CDR3 DNA reads TGCGCCAGCACCCACAGGATTCGTTATAGCAATCAGCCCCAGCATTTT.

The rearrangement joins TRBV9 to TRBJ2-2, with a tentative D call TRBD2 (5 bases). V lost 6 bases to trimming and J lost 4 bases, with 10 bases between them. The CDR3 is 13 amino acids. Germline values: CDR1 SGDLS, CDR2 YYNGEE. The CDR3 spells CASMDEGTGELFF. CDR3 nucleotide sequence: TGTGCCAGCATGGACGAGGGCACCGGGGAGCTGTTTTTT.

This chain uses TRBV14 with TRBJ2-1; D call uncertain. Trimming pared 0 bases from V and 7 bases from J, leaving 7 bases between. Per the germline V gene, CDR1 is SGHDN and CDR2 is FVKESK. The CDR3 extends over 13 amino acids. The CDR3, as DNA: TGTGCCAGCAGCCAAGATTGGGCAAATGAGCAGTTCTTC. Translated, it gives CASSQDWANEQFF.

This clone was counted between two and nine times. The rearrangement links TRBV6-2 or TRBV6-3 to TRBJ2-2; TRBD1 agrees at 11 bases. Germline CDR1 and CDR2: MNHEY and SVGEGT. CDR3 length: 16 amino acids. The J segment lost 6 bases and the V segment lost 1 base, leaving 4 bases of the junction unmatched. DNA of the CDR3: TGTGCCAGCAGTTACTTGGGACAGGGGGGAGCCGGGGAGCTGTTTTTT. Translated: CASSYLGQGGAGELFF.

This clone is a singleton in its sample. The genes are TRBV5-1 and TRBJ1-2, with 7 bases fitting TRBD1. There are 15 residues in the CDR3. The junction had 8 bases not matched to a gene; V was cut back by 4 bases and J by 2 bases. Looked up from germline, CDR1 is SGHRS and CDR2 is YFSETQ. CDR3: CASSPGDSLNYGYTF. The CDR3, as DNA: TGCGCCAGCAGCCCAGGGGACAGCCTAAACTATGGCTACACCTTC.

This clone was seen just once. This chain uses TRBV7-8 with TRBJ2-1; 8 positions agree with TRBD2. The germline V gene has CDR1 SGHVS and CDR2 FQNEAQ. This CDR3 spans 15 amino acids. After removal of 5 bases from V and 0 bases from J, the junction contained 3 bases not matched to a gene. The CDR3: CASSDGTSSYNEQFF. For the CDR3, the DNA is TGTGCCAGCAGCGATGGGACTAGCTCCTACAATGAGCAGTTCTTC.

The V and J genes are TRBV20-1 and TRBJ2-5; D unclear. V was shortened by 3 bases and J by 5 bases, with 13 bases between the two germline ends. The germline CDR1 and CDR2 sequences are DFQATT and SNEGSKA (reference sequence). The CDR3 is made up of 13 amino acids. In DNA, the CDR3 is TGCAGTGCTAGTGGGCCCCATCAGGAGACCCAGTACTTC. This codes for CSASGPHQETQYF.

The gene calls are TRBV3-1 (or the pseudogene TRBV3-2) and TRBJ1-2; TRBD1 matches 7 bases. The CDR3 sequence is 20 residues long. The V and J ends lost 2 bases and 0 bases, in that order; junction bases with no gene match: 18. The germline CDR1 and CDR2 sequences are LGHDT and YNNKEL (reference sequence). The CDR3 sequence: CASSQWGRGDDRATNYGYTF. CDR3 coding DNA: TGTGCCAGCAGCCAATGGGGAAGGGGGGACGACAGGGCGACTAACTATGGCTACACCTTC.

The chain recombines TRBV9 with TRBJ2-3; 16 bases are shared with TRBD2. Germline V gene sequence: CDR1 SGDLS, CDR2 YYNGEE. The CDR3 runs 17 residues. The ends lost 4 bases at V and 6 bases at J; junction bases unmatched: 8. The chain's CDR3 is CASSRGLAGGSSDTQYF. CDR3 bases: TGTGCCAGCAGCCGGGGACTAGCGGGGGGGAGTTCGGATACGCAGTATTTT. The complete variable domain, with remaining parts taken from reference TRBV9 and TRBJ2-3, reads DSGVTQTPKHLITATGQRVTLRCSPRSGDLSVYWYQQSLDQGLQFLIQYYNGEERAKGNILERFSAQQFPDLHSELNLSSLELGDSALYFCASSRGLAGGSSDTQYFGPGTRLTVL.

In DNA, the CDR3 is TGCGCCAGCAGCCAAGAGCCCCCCTGGGCGGGGGGGGTCTGGGAGCAGTTCTTC. Translated: CASSQEPPWAGGVWEQFF. The chain joins TRBV4-3 to TRBJ2-1; 9 bases agree with TRBD2. V lost 0 bases and J lost 10; bases outside the gene matches: 16. This CDR3 comprises 18 residues. The germline CDR1 and CDR2 sequences are LGHNA and YSLEER.

The chain uses TRBV9 and TRBJ2-1, with TRBD1 matching over 8 bases. CDR1 and CDR2 from the germline V gene are SGDLS and YYNGEE. CDR3 size: 16 residues. After removal of 3 bases from V and 0 bases from J, the junction contained 5 bases not matched to a gene. In DNA, the CDR3 is TGTGCCAGCAGCGCAGACAGGGGAAGCTCCTACAATGAGCAGTTCTTC. Translating it yields CASSADRGSSYNEQFF.

There are a few counts of this clone. This chain links TRBV3-1 (or the pseudogene TRBV3-2) with TRBJ1-6; D ambiguous. Germline V gene data show CDR1 as LGHDT and CDR2 as YNNKEL (reference sequence). This CDR3 is 15 amino acids long. Trimming took 3 bases from V and 6 from J, leaving 12 bases between them. CDR3 nucleotide sequence: TGTGCCAGCAGCCATCCGGGAGTAGGTAATTCACCCCTCCACTTT. This translates into CASSHPGVGNSPLHF.

The chain links TRBV2 to TRBJ2-3; D may be TRBD1 (6 bases). The CDR3 runs 14 residues. The germline gives CDR1 SNHLY, CDR2 FYNNEI. CDR3 DNA sequence: TGTGCTCTAAGGGGGTCGGTTAGCACAGATACGCAGTATTTT. Amino acid sequence: CALRGSVSTDTQYF.

V is TRBV2 and J is TRBJ2-5; 9 nucleotides line up with TRBD1. The CDR3 contains 11 residues. The V gene end was trimmed by 9 bases and the J gene end by 5 bases; junction bases not matched to a gene: 1. Germline V CDR1 and CDR2: SNHLY, FYNNEI. In DNA, the CDR3 is TGTGCCAGAACAGGGGGCGAGACCCAGTACTTC. It yields the protein CARTGGETQYF.

This clone appeared once. This sequence joins TRBV11-2 and TRBJ1-5; 8 bases agree with TRBD1. With V trimmed by 8 bases and J by 3 bases, 6 bases remained unmatched. This CDR3 is built from 14 residues. From germline, CDR1 is SGHAT and CDR2 FQNNGV. The CDR3 loop is CASSRTGINQPQHF. As DNA, the CDR3 is TGTGCCAGCTCTAGGACAGGGATCAATCAGCCCCAGCATTTT.

This clone was picked up one time. The chain joins TRBV7-8 to TRBJ1-2, with 7 bases identical to TRBD1. This CDR3 has 13 amino acids. V was clipped by 5 bases and J by 4 bases; unmatched bases: 4. Germline V gene sequence: CDR1 SGHVS, CDR2 FQNEAQ. CDR3 nucleotides: TGTGCCAGCAGCCCAGGGACAGTCTATGGCTACACCTTC. Translated: CASSPGTVYGYTF. Supplemented by reference TRBV7-8 and TRBJ1-2, the full variable domain reads GAGVSQSPRYKVAKRGQDVALRCDPISGHVSLFWYQQALGQGPEFLTYFQNEAQLDKSGLPSDRFFAERPEGSVSTLKIQRTQQEDSAVYLCASSPGTVYGYTFGSGTRLTVV.

The V and J genes are TRBV9 and TRBJ2-5; D ambiguous. V was shortened by 0 bases and J by 1 base, with 7 bases between the two germline ends. Germline V lookup: CDR1 SGDLS, CDR2 YYNGEE. The CDR3 sequence is 14 residues long. The CDR3 protein is CASSVEQTQETQYF. CDR3 sequence (DNA): TGTGCCAGCAGCGTAGAACAAACCCAAGAGACCCAGTACTTC.

The chain uses TRBV18 and TRBJ1-2; weak D call: TRBD1 (6 bases). V lost 2 bases and J 3 bases, leaving 16 bases between the germline ends. CDR3 length: 16 residues. Germline V gene sequence: CDR1 KGHSH, CDR2 LQKENI. CDR3 in DNA: TGTGCCAGCTCACCATCCCTGACAGGAGGCGACTATGGCTACACCTTC. This gives the protein CASSPSLTGGDYGYTF.

This clone was detected only a few times. The chain recombines TRBV12-3 or TRBV12-4 with TRBJ1-6, with 7 bases that match TRBD1. The J segment lost 10 bases and the V segment lost 4 bases, leaving 4 bases of the junction unmatched. This CDR3 region has 13 residues. CDR3 loop: CASSWNRGSPLHF. The CDR3 coding sequence is TGTGCCAGCAGTTGGAACAGGGGATCACCCCTCCACTTT.

The rearrangement links TRBV6-5 to TRBJ2-3, with 9 bases lining up with TRBD2. The CDR3 has 16 residues. Germline loops: CDR1 MNHEY, CDR2 SVGAGI. V gave up 2 bases and J gave up 4 bases; unmatched junction bases: 7. The DNA of the CDR3 is TGTGCCAGCAGTTACGGTCTAGCGGGGAACGCAGATACGCAGTATTTT. This gives the protein CASSYGLAGNADTQYF.

The chain employs TRBV7-8 and TRBJ1-4; possibly TRBD1 for D (6 bases). Germline CDR1 and CDR2: SGHVS and FQNEAQ. This CDR3 is built from 14 residues. Trimming stripped 1 base from V and 8 bases from J, with 11 bases between. The DNA of the CDR3 is TGTGCCAGCAGCTTAGAGGGGGTGCGAGAAAAACTGTTTTTT. Protein: CASSLEGVREKLFF.

The chain uses TRBV9 and TRBJ2-5, with a tentative D call TRBD2 (5 bases). V gave up 0 bases and J gave up 5 bases, with 11 bases separating them. CDR3 length equals 14 residues. CDR1 is SGDLS, CDR2 YYNGEE, per germline. The CDR3 protein is CASSVEGGVETQYF. The CDR3 bases are TGTGCCAGCAGCGTAGAAGGAGGTGTGGAGACCCAGTACTTC.

J is TRBJ1-2 and V is TRBV6-5, with TRBD1 identical over 8 bases. V shed 4 bases and J 6 bases; nucleotides not matched to a gene: 13. The length of the CDR3 is 16 residues. CDR1 MNHEY and CDR2 SVGAGI come from the germline V gene. CDR3 sequence: CASSSHRVGQGDGYTF. In DNA, the CDR3 is TGTGCCAGCAGTTCCCACAGAGTAGGACAGGGCGATGGCTACACCTTC.

This chain links TRBV7-2 with TRBJ1-4; 7 bases map to TRBD1. The CDR3 sequence is 15 residues long. J gave up 0 bases and V 5 bases, and 3 bases lay outside the gene matches. Germline V gives CDR1 SGHTA, CDR2 FQGNSA. The CDR3 nucleotides are TGTGCCAGCAGCCGGGACAGTTCAACTAATGAAAAACTGTTTTTT. Translating gives CASSRDSSTNEKLFF.

The chain links TRBV7-9 to TRBJ1-3; D perhaps matches TRBD1 (5 bases). Germline assignment: CDR1 SEHNR and CDR2 FQNEAQ (reference sequence). The CDR3 sequence is 13 residues long. V was pared by 5 bases and J by 8 bases, with 13 bases between. The CDR3 DNA reads as TGTGCCAGCAGCGCATGGCGGGGGGACACCATATATTTT. Translating gives CASSAWRGDTIYF. The complete variable domain, with remaining parts taken from reference TRBV7-9 and TRBJ1-3, reads DTGVSQNPRHKITKRGQNVTFRCDPISEHNRLYWYRQTLGQGPEFLTYFQNEAQLEKSRLLSDRFSAERPKGSFSTLEIQRTEQGDSAMYLCASSAWRGDTIYFGEGSWLTVV.

The chain joins TRBV10-3 to TRBJ2-3, with 7 positions matching TRBD2. V was pared by 2 bases and J by 4 bases, with 15 bases of the junction left unmatched. CDR3 length equals 18 residues. CDR1 and CDR2 (germline): ENHRY, SYGVKD. CDR3 residues: CAISEPSGWRGSADTQYF. The CDR3 DNA reads TGTGCCATCAGTGAGCCGTCCGGGTGGCGGGGGTCCGCAGATACGCAGTATTTT.

The J gene is TRBJ2-2, the V gene TRBV7-3, with 11 bases lining up with TRBD2. The V gene's germline CDR1 is SGHTA and CDR2 FQGTGA. V lost 0 bases to trimming and J lost 9 bases; unmatched junction nucleotides: 9. The CDR3 runs to 17 residues. The CDR3 DNA sequence: TGTGCCAGCAGCTTAACAAACGGGCTAGCGGGGGGCTGGGAGCTGTTTTTT. It translates to CASSLTNGLAGGWELFF.